This TCR beta chain appears in the sequencing data of a study of T cell repertoires in cytomegalovirus infection. For the study at large: CMV epitopes that were recently identified and HLA-C-restricted were used alongside well-studied HLA-B-restricted ones.

Only a few counts were recorded for this clonotype. Its antigen remains unidentified. TCRdb fed the reads into MiXCR, producing one record per CDR3 protein. There are tens of thousands of distinct CDR3 sequences in the sample; 24% occur only once, and about 50% lies in the top ten. Findings and caveats of the study: It was HLA-C-restricted CMV-specific TCR beta clonotypes that dominated the response ex vivo. Of the TCR beta families, the public ones yielded a cumulative frequency that identified carriers of CMV plus the relevant HLA.

Germline V CDR1 and CDR2: SGHTA, FQGNSA. V lost 6 bases, J lost 1 base, and 9 bases lay in between. CDR3 length: 13 residues. The material was CD8+ T cells from cultured PBMCs, obtained from culture after CMV antigen stimulation. The rearrangement joins TRBV7-2 to TRBJ2-5, with no clear D. The TCR comes from a human donor in good health (CMV status not recorded). Some clones in this sample may be carry-over from other donors' samples. Written as DNA, the CDR3 is TGTGCCAGCAGATCTCCTCCCCAAGAGACCCAGTACTTC. It codes for CASRSPPQETQYF.